Given below is one TCR beta chain in context. The data derive from a study of blood T cell repertoires in COVID-19. Study as a whole: COVID-19 samples from acute and convalescent phases originated in the United States, Italy and Spain. In each case, the material was cDNA or gDNA derived from T cells, B-cell-depleted T cells, or PBMCs.

The CDR3 loop spans 15 amino acids. Germline V gene sequence: CDR1 LGHDT, CDR2 YNNKEL (reference sequence). V gave up 3 bases and J gave up 7 bases; unmatched junction bases: 11. In the original processing: Quantification of nucleated cells was approximated via reference gene primer amplification. The data were produced by immunoSEQ multiplex PCR, yet TCRdb's version contains in-frame clones alone and is incomplete. Clone size and the V and J calls come from that table; the DNA yielded D and trimming. The sample holds around 100,000 clones; 91% are singletons and the top ten take approximately 2%. The TCR was taken from a man aged 45-65 years with active COVID-19. This chain joins TRBV3-1 (or the pseudogene TRBV3-2) and TRBJ1-1; 7 bases agree with TRBD1. The sequenced material came from peripheral blood. Here the CDR3 DNA reads TGTGCCAGCAGCCACGTCCGGGAAGGGGGCATTGAAGCTTTCTTT. This translates into CASSHVREGGIEAFF.